This TCR beta chain was documented in a study of early T cells in non-severe SARS-CoV-2 infection. At the level of the study: Unsorted whole-blood RNA was sequenced in bulk, leaving chains unpaired.

Regarding the study as a whole: There was a bias toward anti-spike CD8 responses in VDJdb matching, which missed private and CD4 specificities.

This clonotype was observed a handful of times. Its antigen is currently unknown. This CDR3 comprises 18 residues. Germline lookup yields CDR1 SGHRS and CDR2 YFSETQ. V lost 4 bases to trimming and J lost 4 bases; unmatched junction nucleotides: 11. Individual cDNA molecules each received unique molecular identifiers attached to them. Via MiXCR, TCRdb re-called the 5' RACE reads, giving one row per CDR3 protein. The sample shows 65,000 to 90,000 distinct CDR3 sequences, 12% of them seen only once. The sample comprised whole blood. This TCR was recovered from an adult who was a healthcare worker with PCR-confirmed SARS-CoV-2 infection or an uninfected control (not recorded which). The gene calls are TRBV5-1 and TRBJ2-6, with 10 positions matching TRBD1. CDR3 sequence reads: CASSTYGQGESGANVLTF. DNA of the CDR3: TGCGCCAGCAGCACGTATGGACAGGGGGAGTCCGGGGCCAACGTCCTGACTTTC.